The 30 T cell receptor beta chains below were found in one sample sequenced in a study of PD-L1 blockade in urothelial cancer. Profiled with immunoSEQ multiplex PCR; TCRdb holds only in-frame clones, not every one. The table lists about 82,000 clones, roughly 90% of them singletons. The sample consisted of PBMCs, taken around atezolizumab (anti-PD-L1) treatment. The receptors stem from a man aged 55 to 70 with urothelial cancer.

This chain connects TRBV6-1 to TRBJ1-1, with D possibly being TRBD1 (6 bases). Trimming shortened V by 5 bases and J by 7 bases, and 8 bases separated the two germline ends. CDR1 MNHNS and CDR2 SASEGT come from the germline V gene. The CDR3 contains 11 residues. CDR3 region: CASSQGFEAFF. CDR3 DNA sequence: TGTGCCAGCAGTCAGGGGTTTGAAGCTTTCTTT.

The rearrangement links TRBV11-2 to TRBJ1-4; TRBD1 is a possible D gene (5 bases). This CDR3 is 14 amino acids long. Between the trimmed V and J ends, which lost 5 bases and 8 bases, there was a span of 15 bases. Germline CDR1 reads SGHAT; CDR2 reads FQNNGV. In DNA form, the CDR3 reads TGTGCCAGCAGCCTGGGGCAGGGTGGAGAAAAACTGTTTTTT. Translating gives CASSLGQGGEKLFF.

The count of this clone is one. The CDR3 region has the DNA TGTGCCAGCTCGGTAGCGGGGGCTAATGAGCAGTTCTTC. This codes for CASSVAGANEQFF. The chain recombines TRBV5-4 with TRBJ2-1, with 9 bases lining up with TRBD2. This CDR3 has 13 amino acids. Per the germline V gene, CDR1 is SGHNT and CDR2 is YYREEE (reference sequence). With V trimmed by 7 bases and J by 7 bases, 6 bases remained unmatched.

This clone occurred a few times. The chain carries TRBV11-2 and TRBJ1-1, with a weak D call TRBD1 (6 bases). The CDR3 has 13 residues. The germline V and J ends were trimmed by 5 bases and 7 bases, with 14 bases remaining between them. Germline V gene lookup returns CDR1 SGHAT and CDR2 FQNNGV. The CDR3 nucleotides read TGTGCCAGCAGCCTCACCGGGGGGCTTGAAGCTTTCTTT. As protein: CASSLTGGLEAFF.

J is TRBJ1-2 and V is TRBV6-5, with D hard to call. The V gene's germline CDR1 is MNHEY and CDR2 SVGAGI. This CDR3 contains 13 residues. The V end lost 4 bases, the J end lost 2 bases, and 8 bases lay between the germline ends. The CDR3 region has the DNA TGTGCCAGCAGTTTCGACACAAACTATGGCTACACCTTC. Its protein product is CASSFDTNYGYTF.

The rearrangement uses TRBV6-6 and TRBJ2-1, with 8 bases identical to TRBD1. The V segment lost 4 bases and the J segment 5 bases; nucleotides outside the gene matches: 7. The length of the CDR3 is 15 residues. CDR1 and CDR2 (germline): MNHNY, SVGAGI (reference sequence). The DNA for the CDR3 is TGTGCCAGCAGTTTATCCCCGGGACAGGACAATGAGCAGTTCTTC. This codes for CASSLSPGQDNEQFF.

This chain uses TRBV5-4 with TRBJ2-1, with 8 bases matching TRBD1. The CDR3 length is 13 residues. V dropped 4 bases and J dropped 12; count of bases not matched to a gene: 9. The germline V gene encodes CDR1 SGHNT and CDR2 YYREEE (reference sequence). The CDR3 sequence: CASSPRQGSGQFF. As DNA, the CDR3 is TGTGCCAGCAGCCCCAGACAGGGGTCAGGGCAGTTCTTC.

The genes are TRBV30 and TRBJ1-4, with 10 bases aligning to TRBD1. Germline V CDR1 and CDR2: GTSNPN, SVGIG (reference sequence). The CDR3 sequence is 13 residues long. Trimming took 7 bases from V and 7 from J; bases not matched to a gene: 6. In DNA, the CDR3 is TGTGCCTACCGGACAGGGGGGGTTGAAAAACTGTTTTTT. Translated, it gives CAYRTGGVEKLFF.

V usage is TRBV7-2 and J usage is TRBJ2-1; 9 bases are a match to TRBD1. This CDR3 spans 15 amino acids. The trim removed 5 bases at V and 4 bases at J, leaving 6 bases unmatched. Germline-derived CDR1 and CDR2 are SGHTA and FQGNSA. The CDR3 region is CASSMDRGGYNEQFF. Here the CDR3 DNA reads TGTGCCAGCAGCATGGACAGGGGTGGGTACAATGAGCAGTTCTTC.

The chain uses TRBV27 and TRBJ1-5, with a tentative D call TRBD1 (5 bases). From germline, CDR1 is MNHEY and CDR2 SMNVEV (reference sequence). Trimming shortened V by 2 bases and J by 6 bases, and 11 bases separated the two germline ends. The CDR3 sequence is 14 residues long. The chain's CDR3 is CASSLTRRGQPQHF. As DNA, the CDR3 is TGTGCCAGCAGTTTAACAAGGAGGGGTCAGCCCCAGCATTTT.

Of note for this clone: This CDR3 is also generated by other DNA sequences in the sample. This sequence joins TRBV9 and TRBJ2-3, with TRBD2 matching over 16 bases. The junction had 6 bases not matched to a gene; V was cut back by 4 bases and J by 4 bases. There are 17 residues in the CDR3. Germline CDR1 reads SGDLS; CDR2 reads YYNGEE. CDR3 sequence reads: CASSPGTSGRAADTQYF. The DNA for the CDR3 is TGTGCCAGCAGCCCGGGGACTAGCGGGAGGGCGGCAGATACGCAGTATTTT.

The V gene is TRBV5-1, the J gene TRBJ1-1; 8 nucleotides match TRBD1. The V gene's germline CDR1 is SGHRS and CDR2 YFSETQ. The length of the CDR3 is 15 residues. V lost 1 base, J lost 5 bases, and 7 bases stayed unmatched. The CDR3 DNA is TGCGCCAGCAGCTTGTATCAGGGGGCAGGAACTGAAGCTTTCTTT. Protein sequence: CASSLYQGAGTEAFF.

CDR3 DNA: TGTGCCACCAGCAGAGATGTAGACTACGAGCAGTACTTC. Its translation: CATSRDVDYEQYF. The V call is TRBV15, the J call TRBJ2-7; D call uncertain. CDR3 length: 13 residues. CDR1 and CDR2 (germline): LNHNV, YYDKDF (reference sequence). V shed 0 bases and J shed 3 bases, with 6 bases lying between them.

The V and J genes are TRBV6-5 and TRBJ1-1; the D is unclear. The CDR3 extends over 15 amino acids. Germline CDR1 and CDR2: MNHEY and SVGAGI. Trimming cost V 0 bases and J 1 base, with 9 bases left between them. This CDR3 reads CASSYSRRGNTEAFF. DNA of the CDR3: TGTGCCAGCAGTTACTCGAGGCGCGGGAACACTGAAGCTTTCTTT.

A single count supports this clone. The CDR3 bases are TGTGCCAGCTCACGTACCACGCCCGGGGAGACCCAGTACTTC. It is translated as CASSRTTPGETQYF. The rearrangement uses TRBV18 and TRBJ2-5; no clear D. The germline CDR1 and CDR2 sequences are KGHSH and LQKENI. V was cut by 4 bases and J by 5 bases, with 14 bases left in between. The CDR3 spans 14 residues.

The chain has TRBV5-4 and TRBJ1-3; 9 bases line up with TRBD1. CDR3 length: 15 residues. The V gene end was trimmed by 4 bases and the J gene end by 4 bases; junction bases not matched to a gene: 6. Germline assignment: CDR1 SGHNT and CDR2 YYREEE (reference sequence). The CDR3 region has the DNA TGTGCCAGCAGCCGCGGGACAGGGCGAGGAAACACCATATATTTT. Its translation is CASSRGTGRGNTIYF. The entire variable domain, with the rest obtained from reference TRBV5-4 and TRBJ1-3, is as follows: ETGVTQSPTHLIKTRGQQVTLRCSSQSGHNTVSWYQQALGQGPQFIFQYYREEENGRGNFPPRFSGLQFPNYSSELNVNALELDDSALYLCASSRGTGRGNTIYFGEGSWLTVV.

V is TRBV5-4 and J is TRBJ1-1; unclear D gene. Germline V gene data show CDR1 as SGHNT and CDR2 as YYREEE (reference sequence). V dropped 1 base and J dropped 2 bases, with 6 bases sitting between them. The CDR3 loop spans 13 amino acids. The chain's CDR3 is CASSLQDNTEAFF. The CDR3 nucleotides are TGTGCCAGCAGCTTGCAGGATAACACTGAAGCTTTCTTT.

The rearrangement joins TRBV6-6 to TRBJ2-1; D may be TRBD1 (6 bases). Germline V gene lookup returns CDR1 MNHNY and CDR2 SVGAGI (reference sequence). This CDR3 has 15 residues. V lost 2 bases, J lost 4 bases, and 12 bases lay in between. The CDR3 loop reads CASSYTGTQYNEQFF. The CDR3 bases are TGTGCCAGCAGTTACACCGGGACACAGTACAATGAGCAGTTCTTC.

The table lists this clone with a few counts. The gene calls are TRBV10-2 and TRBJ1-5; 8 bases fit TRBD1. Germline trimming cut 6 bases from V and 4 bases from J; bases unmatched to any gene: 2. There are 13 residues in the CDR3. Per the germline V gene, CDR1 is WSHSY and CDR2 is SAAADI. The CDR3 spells CASSGQGNQPQHF. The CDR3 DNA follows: TGCGCCAGCAGCGGACAGGGTAATCAGCCCCAGCATTTT.

This CDR3 is CASSDRGGETQYF. CDR3 DNA: TGTGCCAGCAGTGATAGGGGTGGGGAGACCCAGTACTTC. The chain couples TRBV2 to TRBJ2-5, with D possibly being TRBD1 (5 bases). This CDR3 is 13 amino acids long. The germline V and J ends were trimmed by 3 bases and 5 bases, with 10 bases remaining between them. Per the germline V gene, CDR1 is SNHLY and CDR2 is FYNNEI. Variable domain in full (rest from reference TRBV2 and TRBJ2-5): EPEVTQTPSHQVTQMGQEVILRCVPISNHLYFYWYRQILGQKVEFLVSFYNNEISEKSEIFDDQFSVERPDGSNFTLKIRSTKLEDSAMYFCASSDRGGETQYFGPGTRLLVL.

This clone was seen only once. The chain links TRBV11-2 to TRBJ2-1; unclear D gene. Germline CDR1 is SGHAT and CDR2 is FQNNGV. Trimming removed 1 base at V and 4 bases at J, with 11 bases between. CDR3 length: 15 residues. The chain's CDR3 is CASSLGPLGYNEQFF. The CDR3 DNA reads TGTGCCAGCAGCTTAGGCCCCCTCGGGTACAATGAGCAGTTCTTC.

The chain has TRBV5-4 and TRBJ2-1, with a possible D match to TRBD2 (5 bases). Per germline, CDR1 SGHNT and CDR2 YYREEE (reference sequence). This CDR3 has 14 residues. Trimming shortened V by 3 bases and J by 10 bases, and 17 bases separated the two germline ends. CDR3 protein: CASSSLAKTEEQFF. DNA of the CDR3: TGTGCCAGCAGCTCTCTAGCCAAGACTGAAGAGCAGTTCTTC.

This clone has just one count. The CDR3 here is CASSGTGGTTEAFF. The CDR3 nucleotides read TGTGCCAGCAGTGGTACAGGGGGGACCACTGAAGCTTTCTTT. The rearrangement uses TRBV6-1 and TRBJ1-1, with TRBD1 identical over 8 bases. CDR3 length: 14 amino acids. Germline V lookup: CDR1 MNHNS, CDR2 SASEGT. The V gene end was trimmed by 4 bases and the J gene end by 4 bases; junction bases not matched to a gene: 5.

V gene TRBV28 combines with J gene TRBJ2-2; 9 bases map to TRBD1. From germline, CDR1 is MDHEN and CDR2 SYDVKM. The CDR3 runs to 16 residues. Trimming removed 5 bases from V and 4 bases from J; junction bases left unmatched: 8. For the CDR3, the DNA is TGTGCCAGCAGTCTACAGGGGGCGCAAAGCACCGGGGAGCTGTTTTTT. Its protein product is CASSLQGAQSTGELFF.

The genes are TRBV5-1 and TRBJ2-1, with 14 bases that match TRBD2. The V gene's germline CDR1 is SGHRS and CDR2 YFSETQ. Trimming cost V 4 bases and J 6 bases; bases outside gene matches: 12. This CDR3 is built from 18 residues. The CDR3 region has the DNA TGCGCCAGCAGCCGAAAGACTAGCGGGAGGGGAGGACTCAATGAGCAGTTCTTC. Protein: CASSRKTSGRGGLNEQFF. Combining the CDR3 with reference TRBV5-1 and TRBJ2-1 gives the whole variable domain KAGVTQTPRYLIKTRGQQVTLSCSPISGHRSVSWYQQTPGQGLQFLFEYFSETQRNKGNFPGRFSGRQFSNSRSEMNVSTLELGDSALYLCASSRKTSGRGGLNEQFFGPGTRLTVL.

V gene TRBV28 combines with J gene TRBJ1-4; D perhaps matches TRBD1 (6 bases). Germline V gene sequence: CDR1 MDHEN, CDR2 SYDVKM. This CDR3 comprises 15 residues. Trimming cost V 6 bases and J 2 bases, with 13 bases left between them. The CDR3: CASRKQGGTNEKLFF. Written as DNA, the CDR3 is TGTGCCAGCAGGAAACAGGGCGGGACTAATGAAAAACTGTTTTTT.

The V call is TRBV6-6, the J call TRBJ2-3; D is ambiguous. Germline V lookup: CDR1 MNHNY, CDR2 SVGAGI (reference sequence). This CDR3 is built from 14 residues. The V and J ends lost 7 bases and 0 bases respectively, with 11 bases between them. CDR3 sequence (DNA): TGTGCCAGCAAGACACAATCTAGCACAGATACGCAGTATTTT. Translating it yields CASKTQSSTDTQYF.

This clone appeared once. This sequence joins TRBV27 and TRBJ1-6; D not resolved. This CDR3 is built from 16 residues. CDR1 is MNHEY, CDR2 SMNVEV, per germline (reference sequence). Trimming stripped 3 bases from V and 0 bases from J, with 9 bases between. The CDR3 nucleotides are TGTGCCAGCAGTTTGGAAGGGAGCTCCTATAATTCACCCCTCCACTTT. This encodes CASSLEGSSYNSPLHF.

CDR3 residues: CASSIARGPNEKLFF. In DNA, the CDR3 is TGTGCCAGTAGTATAGCGAGAGGTCCTAATGAAAAACTGTTTTTT. The rearrangement uses TRBV19 and TRBJ1-4; D is uncertain. V gave up 1 base and J gave up 3 bases, with 9 bases separating them. Germline values: CDR1 LNHDA, CDR2 SQIVND (reference sequence). The CDR3 contains 15 residues.

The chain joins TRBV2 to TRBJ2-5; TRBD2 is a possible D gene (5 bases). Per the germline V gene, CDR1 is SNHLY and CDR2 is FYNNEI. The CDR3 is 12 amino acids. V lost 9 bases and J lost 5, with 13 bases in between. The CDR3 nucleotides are TGTGCCAGTACTAGTTTGAAGGAGACCCAGTACTTC. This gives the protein CASTSLKETQYF.